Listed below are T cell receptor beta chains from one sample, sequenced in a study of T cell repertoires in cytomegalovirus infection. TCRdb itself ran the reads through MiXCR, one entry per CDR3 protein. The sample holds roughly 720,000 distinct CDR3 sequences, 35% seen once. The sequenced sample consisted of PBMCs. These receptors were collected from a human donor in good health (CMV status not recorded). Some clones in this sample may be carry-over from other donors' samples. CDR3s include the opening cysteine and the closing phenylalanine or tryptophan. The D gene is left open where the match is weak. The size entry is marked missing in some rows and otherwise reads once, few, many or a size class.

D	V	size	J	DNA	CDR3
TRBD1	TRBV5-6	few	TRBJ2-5	TGTGCCAGCAGCCGAGGGACAGGGGAAGAGACCCAGTACTTC	CASSRGTGEETQYF
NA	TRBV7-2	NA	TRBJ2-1	TGTGCCAGCACCCCCGCCTCGGGCTCCTACAATGAGCAGTTCTTC	CASTPASGSYNEQFF
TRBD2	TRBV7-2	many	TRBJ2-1	TGTGCCAGCAGCTTCACTAGCGGGAGGGCCAGGAATGAGCAGTTCTTC	CASSFTSGRARNEQFF
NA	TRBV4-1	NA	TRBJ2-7	TGTGCCAGCAGCCAAGACGTAGGGAAATACGAGCAGTACTTC	CASSQDVGKYEQYF
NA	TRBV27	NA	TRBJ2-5	TGTGCCAGCAGTTTCTCCCCCAGGGTGGCTTACCAAGAGACCCAGTACTTC	CASSFSPRVAYQETQYF
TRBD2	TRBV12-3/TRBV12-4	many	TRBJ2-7	TGTGCCAGCAGCCCTAGCGGGGTCTACGAGCAGTACTTC	CASSPSGVYEQYF
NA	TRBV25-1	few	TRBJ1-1	TGTGCCAGCAGTGAATCTTACGTGTCTGAGGATATGAACACTGAAGCTTTCTTT	CASSESYVSEDMNTEAFF
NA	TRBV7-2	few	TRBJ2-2	TGTGCCAGCAGCCCTAGGACCGACCTGAACACCGGGGAGCTGTTTTTT	CASSPRTDLNTGELFF
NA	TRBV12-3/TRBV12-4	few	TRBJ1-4	TGTGCCAGCAGACCCGAGCGGGGAGAACTGTTTTTT	CASRPERGELFF
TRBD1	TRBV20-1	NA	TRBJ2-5	TGCAGTGCTAGAGATCTGGACAGGCAGATACAAGAGACCCAGTACTTC	CSARDLDRQIQETQYF
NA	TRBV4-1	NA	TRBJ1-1	TGCGCCAGCAGCCAAGATAACAGCTGGAACACTGAAGCTTTCTTT	CASSQDNSWNTEAFF
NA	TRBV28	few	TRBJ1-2	TGTGCCAGCAGTTTGGTCCCTACCGGCTACACCTTC	CASSLVPTGYTF
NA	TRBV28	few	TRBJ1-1	TGTGCCAGCAGTTTATGGGGTCTTGAAGCTTTCTTT	CASSLWGLEAFF
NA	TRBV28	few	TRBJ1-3	TGTGCCAGCAGGACGTCCGGGGTCGGAAACACCATATATTTT	CASRTSGVGNTIYF
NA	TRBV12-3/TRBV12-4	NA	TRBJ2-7	TGTGCCAGCAGTTATGCAGGGTTCCTCTACGAGCAGTACTTC	CASSYAGFLYEQYF
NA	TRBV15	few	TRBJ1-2	TGTGCCACCAGCAGAGATCGTCTCGGACCTAACTATGGCTACACCTTC	CATSRDRLGPNYGYTF
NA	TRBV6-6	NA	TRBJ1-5	TGTGCCAGCAGTTACTCGAGCAGTAGCAATCAGCCCCAGCATTTT	CASSYSSSSNQPQHF
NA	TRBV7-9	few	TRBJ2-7	TGTGCCAGCACCCATCGGGGGCCTTCCTACGAGCAGTACTTC	CASTHRGPSYEQYF
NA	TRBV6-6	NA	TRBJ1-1	TGTGCCAGCAGCGTTCTCCTTAACACTGAAGCTTTCTTT	CASSVLLNTEAFF
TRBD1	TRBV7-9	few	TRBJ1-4	TGTGCCAGCAGCCCAGGACAGGGGGCTATTGAAAAACTGTTTTTT	CASSPGQGAIEKLFF
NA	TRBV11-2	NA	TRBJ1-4	TGTGCCAGCAACAAGGGGCAGGCCCCAACTAATGAAAAACTGTTTTTT	CASNKGQAPTNEKLFF
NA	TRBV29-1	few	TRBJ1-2	NA	CSVEGMDSSSGYGYTF
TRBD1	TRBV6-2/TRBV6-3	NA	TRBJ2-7	TGTGCCAGCAGTTATTCTTTGGACAGGGGAGGTGAGCAGTACTTC	CASSYSLDRGGEQYF
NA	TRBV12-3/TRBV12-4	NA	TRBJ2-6	TGTGCCAGCAGACACAAACTCTGGGGAATTGGGGCCAACGTCCTGACTTTC	CASRHKLWGIGANVLTF
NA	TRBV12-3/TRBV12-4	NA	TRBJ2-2	TGTGCCAGCATGGACACCCTGAACACCGGGGAGCTGTTTTTT	CASMDTLNTGELFF
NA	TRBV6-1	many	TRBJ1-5	TGTGCCAGCAGTGATTGGGGATCGGGCAATCAGCCCCAGCATTTT	CASSDWGSGNQPQHF
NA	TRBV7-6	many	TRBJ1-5	TGTGCCAGCAGCCGGGACACTGCCCTGGTGGGCAATCAGCCCCAGCATTTT	CASSRDTALVGNQPQHF
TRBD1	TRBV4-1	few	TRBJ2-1	TGCGCCAGCAGCCACCCGACCGGGACAGCTGAGCAGTTCTTC	CASSHPTGTAEQFF
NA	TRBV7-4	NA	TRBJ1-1	TGTGCCAGCAGCTTAGGTGGGGGTCCGGTTATGAGGACTGAAGCTTTCTTT	CASSLGGGPVMRTEAFF